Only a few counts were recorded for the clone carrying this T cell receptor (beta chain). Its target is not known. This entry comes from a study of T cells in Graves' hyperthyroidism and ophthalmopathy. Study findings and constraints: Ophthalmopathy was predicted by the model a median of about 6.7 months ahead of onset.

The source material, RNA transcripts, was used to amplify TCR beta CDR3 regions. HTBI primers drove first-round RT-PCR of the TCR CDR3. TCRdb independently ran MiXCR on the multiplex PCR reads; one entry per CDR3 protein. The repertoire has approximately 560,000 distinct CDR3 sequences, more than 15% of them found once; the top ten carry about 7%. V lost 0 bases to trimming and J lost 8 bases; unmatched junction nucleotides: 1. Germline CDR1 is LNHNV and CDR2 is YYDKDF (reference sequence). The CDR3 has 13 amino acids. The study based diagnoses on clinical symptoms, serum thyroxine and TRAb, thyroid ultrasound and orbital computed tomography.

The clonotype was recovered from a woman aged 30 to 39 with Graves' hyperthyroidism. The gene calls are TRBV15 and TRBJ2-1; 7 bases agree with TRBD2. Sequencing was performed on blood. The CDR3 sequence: CATSRDGGDEQFF. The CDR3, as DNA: TGTGCCACCAGCAGAGATGGGGGGGATGAGCAGTTCTTC.